This TCR beta chain was sequenced in a study of identical twins listed by TCRdb under 2016. With respect to the entire study: TCR alpha and beta repertoires from monozygotic twins, unrelated adults of various ages and cord blood were deep-sequenced to test whether fetal clonotypes persist. To rule out contamination, the twin experiments were replicated at different times with different library preparation protocols.

Here is what the overall study found, with its caveats: Recombination models systematically underestimated out-of-frame TCR alpha sharing in monozygotic twins but agreed with sharing between unrelated individuals. Invariant T cells such as MAIT and iNKT could partly confound zero-insertion analyses, although diverse VJ usage argued against such confounding for most clonotypes. Excess twin sharing in beta out-of-frame sequences was weaker because fewer shared sequences lowered the signal-to-noise ratio. Fewer insertions were carried by abundant cord blood beta clonotypes; a weaker similar trend was observed in young adult naive repertoires, while no such trend was observed in memory repertoires. Conclusions relied on cross-sectional statistical analysis, since the same donors could not be followed over many years. Compared with coincidental sharing between unrelated individuals, an excess of low generation-probability sequences was observed among out-of-frame TCR alpha sequences shared between twins.

From the cysteine up to the phenylalanine, the CDR3 has a length of 12 residues. The read is trimmed to its CDR3 DNA, 36 bases read in frame from base 1. At the junction V is shortened by 0 bases and J by 8 bases, with 7 bases in between. The germline V gene specifies SNHLY as CDR1 and FYNNEI as CDR2. Every donor in the study was a healthy Caucasian. Using Miltenyi CD45RO+ enrichment and human naive T-cell isolation kits, memory (CD45RO+) and naive T cells were isolated from PBMC. Library preparation employed 5' RACE. TCRdb names Illumina HiSeq 2000 as the instrument used. Template switching added a universal primer binding site, and the final cDNA carried a unique molecular identifier that allowed TCR cDNA molecules to be counted accurately. Specific primers in the conserved constant-segment region were used to synthesize first-strand cDNA for TCR alpha and beta chains. To control for contamination, every cDNA library carried two barcodes: a SMART-Mk sample barcode plus Illumina barcodes. TruSeq adapter sequences along with Illumina sample barcodes were introduced in two successive PCR steps. Sequencing of the TCR alpha and beta cDNA libraries was done on the Illumina HiSeq platform using custom primers. In the source study's methods: Raw reads were processed with MiGEC to extract unique molecular identifiers, and MiXCR was used to determine CDR3 positions. Recombination models were inferred per individual with the repgenHMM and IGoR tools using an EM algorithm. The analysis of shared clonotypes was done with the tcR package in R, with sharing normalized by the product of cloneset sizes. Out-of-frame nonproductive sequences were analyzed to study raw recombination free of thymic and clonal selection effects. TCRdb's own reprocessing of the public reads used fastp at Q25 and MiXCR and kept productive beta chains. All rows with the same CDR3 protein become a single entry with the most common DNA and genes. These V and J calls derive from TCRdb rather than the authors' analysis. The sample contains about 210,000 distinct CDR3 sequences, approximately 9% of them found a single time. The ten largest clonotypes hold approximately 5.1% of the sample.

Remarks on this clonotype: There is no known antigen for this receptor. It has no much larger one-base neighbor in the sample; base qualities were not kept.

This clonotype was obtained from a young woman in good health. Specimen: memory (CD45RO+) T cells sorted from blood. The cell subset or site label, as the study defines it: CD45RO+ enriched T cells. This chain joins TRBV2 to TRBJ1-2; the D gene is perhaps TRBD1, from 6 matching bases. Read as DNA, the sequence is TGTGCCAGCAGTGAAGCAGGGGGGGGCTACACCTTC. It specifies CASSEAGGGYTF.